Below, 30 T cell receptor beta chains from the same sample are listed, as sequenced in a study of cytomegalovirus exposure and HLA in healthy donors. The PCR employed 60 Vbeta primers together with 13 Jbeta primers. Method: immunoSEQ multiplex PCR; TCRdb's copy keeps in-frame clones and lacks some. The profile shows over 100,000 clones, approximately 76% of them singletons. Sequencing was performed on PBMCs. The origin of the receptors is a man in his forties or fifties in good health and CMV-seronegative.

The rearrangement uses TRBV6-1 and TRBJ1-1, with D unclear. The CDR3 contains 14 residues. Germline-derived CDR1 and CDR2 are MNHNS and SASEGT. Trimming cost V 2 bases and J 0 bases, with 7 bases left between them. CDR3 residues: CASSELTLNTEAFF. The DNA for the CDR3 is TGTGCCAGCAGTGAACTCACATTGAACACTGAAGCTTTCTTT.

The chain joins TRBV25-1 to TRBJ2-7, with 9 bases lining up with TRBD2. There are 14 residues in the CDR3. Trimming took 7 bases from V and 5 from J; bases not matched to a gene: 9. CDR1 and CDR2 from the germline V gene are MGHDK and SYGVNS. CDR3 residues: CASTISGGFNEQYF. CDR3 DNA sequence: TGTGCCAGCACTATAAGCGGGGGGTTCAACGAGCAGTACTTC.

The chain carries TRBV6-5 and TRBJ2-3, with 12 bases fitting TRBD2. The CDR3 is 16 amino acids. Germline assignment: CDR1 MNHEY and CDR2 SVGAGI. V shed 4 bases and J 5 bases; nucleotides not matched to a gene: 7. CDR3 DNA sequence: TGTGCCAGCAGTTCCCCTAGCGGGGGGGCCAGAGATACGCAGTATTTT. Protein product: CASSSPSGGARDTQYF.

This clone was seen once. V gene TRBV4-3 combines with J gene TRBJ2-3, with D perhaps TRBD1 (5 bases). The CDR3 has 13 amino acids. The germline V and J ends were trimmed by 0 bases and 10 bases, with 11 bases remaining between them. Per the germline V gene, CDR1 is LGHNA and CDR2 is YSLEER. Here the CDR3 reads CASSQDPWGAQYF. As DNA, the CDR3 is TGCGCCAGCAGCCAAGATCCTTGGGGCGCGCAGTATTTT.

The chain has TRBV29-1 and TRBJ1-4, with D unclear. The CDR3 runs to 11 residues. Between the trimmed V and J ends, which lost 4 bases and 7 bases, there was a span of 7 bases. Germline V gives CDR1 SQVTM, CDR2 ANQGSEA. The CDR3 DNA is TGCAGCGTTGGTGAGGGTGAAAAACTGTTTTTT. Its protein is CSVGEGEKLFF.

V usage is TRBV4-3 and J usage is TRBJ2-1; 9 bases align to TRBD2. CDR3 length: 15 residues. V shed 1 base and J 7 bases; nucleotides not matched to a gene: 5. The V gene's germline CDR1 is LGHNA and CDR2 YSLEER. Here the CDR3 reads CASSQGGGAGNEQFF. The CDR3 coding sequence is TGCGCCAGCAGCCAAGGCGGGGGGGCCGGGAATGAGCAGTTCTTC.

The sample holds a few counts of this clone. The rearrangement links TRBV4-3 to TRBJ2-7, with D possibly TRBD2 on 6 matching bases. Trimming cost V 4 bases and J 4 bases, with 26 bases left between them. CDR1 and CDR2 from the germline V gene are LGHNA and YSLEER. This CDR3 comprises 18 residues. CDR3 bases: TGCGCCAGCAGCCTCTGGGCGCTAACAGGAGACGGGGGATACGAGCAGTACTTC. It codes for CASSLWALTGDGGYEQYF.

The chain has TRBV6-6 and TRBJ1-6; a weak D match, TRBD1 (5 bases). This CDR3 comprises 15 residues. Looked up from germline, CDR1 is MNHNY and CDR2 is SVGAGI (reference sequence). Trimming shortened V by 2 bases and J by 10 bases, and 15 bases separated the two germline ends. CDR3 coding DNA: TGTGCCAGCAGTTACGACCACGGGGGGGAGTCACCCCTCCACTTT. As protein: CASSYDHGGESPLHF.

This rearrangement joins TRBV19 to TRBJ2-1; 8 bases align to TRBD2. With V trimmed by 5 bases and J by 3 bases, 9 bases remained unmatched. The CDR3 sequence is 16 residues long. Germline lookup yields CDR1 LNHDA and CDR2 SQIVND (reference sequence). CDR3 coding DNA: TGTGCCAGTAGTGAAGAGCGGGGGTCCTTCTACAATGAGCAGTTCTTC. Protein: CASSEERGSFYNEQFF.

The rearrangement joins TRBV28 to TRBJ1-4; 9 bases align to TRBD1. The length of the CDR3 is 16 residues. Trimming cost V 3 bases and J 8 bases; bases outside gene matches: 10. The germline CDR1 and CDR2 sequences are MDHEN and SYDVKM. The CDR3 is CASSFYGTGSGEKLFF. In DNA, the CDR3 is TGTGCCAGCAGTTTTTACGGGACAGGGTCGGGGGAAAAACTGTTTTTT.

The chain employs TRBV7-2 and TRBJ1-2; 10 bases align to TRBD1. Germline V gives CDR1 SGHTA, CDR2 FQGNSA. CDR3 length equals 16 residues. J gave up 8 bases and V 5 bases, and 14 bases lay outside the gene matches. The CDR3 coding sequence is TGTGCCAGCAGCCTTTCTACCGGGACAGGGGCCTTCGGCTACACCTTC. Protein: CASSLSTGTGAFGYTF.

The chain links TRBV6-1 to TRBJ1-1; D may be TRBD1 (5 bases). Germline V gives CDR1 MNHNS, CDR2 SASEGT. The germline V and J ends were trimmed by 4 bases and 1 base, with 7 bases remaining between them. The CDR3 extends over 13 amino acids. CDR3 in amino acids: CASSVQENTEAFF. The DNA of the CDR3 is TGTGCCAGCAGTGTACAGGAGAACACTGAAGCTTTCTTT.

The V call is TRBV10-3, the J call TRBJ1-1; D is possibly TRBD1 (6 bases). Germline values: CDR1 ENHRY, CDR2 SYGVKD. V gave up 0 bases and J gave up 4 bases, with 12 bases separating them. CDR3 length: 15 amino acids. CDR3 amino acids: CAISESTGGSTEAFF. The CDR3 DNA follows: TGTGCCATCAGTGAGTCGACAGGTGGGAGCACTGAAGCTTTCTTT.

This chain links TRBV6-1 with TRBJ2-7; 8 bases map to TRBD1. The CDR3 runs 16 residues. Trimming removed 3 bases from V and 0 bases from J; junction bases left unmatched: 7. CDR1 MNHNS and CDR2 SASEGT come from the germline V gene. The CDR3 sequence is CASSETGQAISYEQYF. CDR3 DNA: TGTGCCAGCAGTGAGACGGGACAGGCGATCTCCTACGAGCAGTACTTC.

Only a few counts were recorded for this clone. The chain joins TRBV7-9 to TRBJ1-4; D is unresolved. V dropped 2 bases and J dropped 6 bases, with 13 bases sitting between them. The CDR3 consists of 15 residues. Germline lookup yields CDR1 SEHNR and CDR2 FQNEAQ (reference sequence). The CDR3 loop reads CASSLTGGRYEKLFF. The CDR3 coding sequence is TGTGCCAGCAGCTTAACGGGAGGCCGGTATGAAAAACTGTTTTTT.

The V and J genes are TRBV28 and TRBJ1-6; 7 bases agree with TRBD1. CDR3 length: 15 residues. Per germline, CDR1 MDHEN and CDR2 SYDVKM. The V gene end was trimmed by 7 bases and the J gene end by 9 bases; junction bases not matched to a gene: 12. The CDR3: CASIEGANNGSPLHF. Written as DNA, the CDR3 is TGTGCCAGCATCGAGGGGGCTAATAATGGTTCACCCCTCCACTTT.

The table lists this clone with a few counts. V usage is TRBV29-1 and J usage is TRBJ1-2; 7 bases align to TRBD1. The V segment lost 7 bases and the J segment 5 bases; nucleotides outside the gene matches: 7. The CDR3 sequence is 12 residues long. Germline CDR1 and CDR2: SQVTM and ANQGSEA. The CDR3 DNA reads TGCAGCGCCCAGGGGGAGACATATGGCTACACCTTC. Its protein product is CSAQGETYGYTF.

This rearrangement joins TRBV18 to TRBJ2-5, with 7 bases matching TRBD1. Germline values: CDR1 KGHSH, CDR2 LQKENI. CDR3 size: 15 residues. With V trimmed by 3 bases and J by 5 bases, 9 bases remained unmatched. CDR3 in amino acids: CASSPRGSGGETQYF. The CDR3 coding sequence is TGTGCCAGCTCACCCAGGGGGTCTGGCGGTGAGACCCAGTACTTC.

This clone was detected only a few times. The chain is built from TRBV6-1 and TRBJ2-5, with 8 nucleotides matching TRBD2. V was pared by 4 bases and J by 5 bases, with 9 bases of the junction left unmatched. CDR3 length: 15 residues. From germline, CDR1 is MNHNS and CDR2 SASEGT. DNA for the CDR3: TGTGCCAGCAGTGTACAACTAGCGGTTCAGGAGACCCAGTACTTC. It is translated as CASSVQLAVQETQYF.

The rearrangement joins TRBV5-1 to TRBJ2-4; D might be TRBD2 (5 bases). Trimming removed 0 bases from V and 8 bases from J, with 12 bases in between. Germline V gives CDR1 SGHRS, CDR2 YFSETQ. The CDR3 is 14 residues long. CDR3 nucleotides: TGCGCCAGCAGCTTGGAGAGCGGCGAGGACATTCAGTACTTC. This gives the protein CASSLESGEDIQYF.

This clone occurred a few times. J is TRBJ1-3 and V is TRBV7-2; D is perhaps TRBD1 (6 bases). This CDR3 has 16 residues. From germline, CDR1 is SGHTA and CDR2 FQGNSA. Deletions cut 6 bases from V and 4 bases from J, with 19 bases between. The CDR3 loop is CASRDGQITSGNTIYF. Here the CDR3 DNA reads TGTGCCAGCAGGGATGGACAGATCACCTCCGGAAACACCATATATTTT.

The chain has TRBV5-1 and TRBJ2-7; D perhaps matches TRBD1 (5 bases). With 2 bases removed from V and 7 bases from J, the gap between germline ends came to 16 bases. This CDR3 has 14 amino acids. Per the germline V gene, CDR1 is SGHRS and CDR2 is YFSETQ. CDR3 sequence: CASSFTQAPKEQYF. The CDR3, as DNA: TGCGCCAGCAGCTTTACACAGGCCCCGAAAGAGCAGTACTTC.

The chain carries TRBV2 and TRBJ2-5; no firm D call. CDR1 and CDR2 from the germline V gene are SNHLY and FYNNEI. The CDR3 is 15 residues long. V lost 8 bases and J lost 1, with 17 bases in between. In DNA, the CDR3 is TGTGCCAGCTTTATAAGGAGAGTGATCCAAGAGACCCAGTACTTC. It is translated as CASFIRRVIQETQYF. The full variable domain, completed using reference TRBV2 and TRBJ2-5, is EPEVTQTPSHQVTQMGQEVILRCVPISNHLYFYWYRQILGQKVEFLVSFYNNEISEKSEIFDDQFSVERPDGSNFTLKIRSTKLEDSAMYFCASFIRRVIQETQYFGPGTRLLVL.

The chain uses TRBV19 and TRBJ2-7, with 12 positions matching TRBD1. CDR3 length: 14 residues. Germline values: CDR1 LNHDA, CDR2 SQIVND (reference sequence). After removal of 3 bases from V and 5 bases from J, the junction contained 2 bases not matched to a gene. The CDR3 sequence: CASSIGTGGNEQYF. The CDR3 nucleotides read TGTGCCAGTAGTATCGGGACAGGGGGCAACGAGCAGTACTTC.

Here the CDR3 DNA reads TGTGCCAGCAGCTTGGAAATGGGACAGCTCTATGGCTACACCTTC. This translates into CASSLEMGQLYGYTF. The V gene is TRBV5-6, the J gene TRBJ1-2; 7 bases are a match to TRBD1. J gave up 4 bases and V 0 bases, and 6 bases lay outside the gene matches. The germline gives CDR1 SGHDT, CDR2 YYEEEE. The CDR3 consists of 15 residues. Combining the CDR3 with reference TRBV5-6 and TRBJ1-2 gives the whole variable domain DAGVTQSPTHLIKTRGQQVTLRCSPKSGHDTVSWYQQALGQGPQFIFQYYEEEERQRGNFPDRFSGHQFPNYSSELNVNALLLGDSALYLCASSLEMGQLYGYTFGSGTRLTVV.

The chain employs TRBV7-2 and TRBJ1-3, with D tentatively TRBD1 (5 bases). This CDR3 has 18 amino acids. Germline CDR1 reads SGHTA; CDR2 reads FQGNSA. Trimming pared 2 bases from V and 0 bases from J, leaving 17 bases between. The CDR3 is CASSLKKAGSNSGNTIYF. CDR3 in DNA: TGTGCCAGCAGCTTAAAGAAAGCAGGGTCAAACTCTGGAAACACCATATATTTT.

The sample holds a few counts of this clone. The chain couples TRBV19 to TRBJ2-2; D not resolved. Germline CDR1 and CDR2: LNHDA and SQIVND (reference sequence). This CDR3 region has 13 residues. V gave up 4 bases and J gave up 5 bases, with 8 bases separating them. The CDR3 DNA sequence: TGTGCCAGTAGTAGTACTGTTACCGGGGAGCTGTTTTTT. It is translated as CASSSTVTGELFF.

This clone occurred a few times. V gene TRBV7-8 combines with J gene TRBJ1-1; possible D gene TRBD1, 5 bases. Trimming left V 2 bases short and J 8 bases short, with 12 bases between. The CDR3 has 13 amino acids. The germline CDR1 and CDR2 sequences are SGHVS and FQNEAQ. The CDR3 protein is CASSLSHRQEAFF. The CDR3 DNA is TGTGCCAGCAGCTTATCCCACCGACAGGAAGCTTTCTTT.

V gene TRBV4-3 combines with J gene TRBJ2-7, with D maybe TRBD2 (6 bases). Germline V CDR1 and CDR2: LGHNA, YSLEER. The CDR3 runs to 15 residues. The V end lost 0 bases, the J end lost 2 bases, and 11 bases lay between the germline ends. The CDR3 loop is CASSQDRGGPYEQYF. The CDR3 DNA sequence: TGCGCCAGCAGCCAAGATAGGGGAGGACCCTACGAGCAGTACTTC.

The chain employs TRBV2 and TRBJ1-5; TRBD1 matches 7 bases. CDR3 length: 14 residues. Germline-derived CDR1 and CDR2 are SNHLY and FYNNEI. The junction had 9 bases not matched to a gene; V was cut back by 7 bases and J by 6 bases. Here the CDR3 reads CASNLRQGRQPQHF. In DNA form, the CDR3 reads TGTGCCAGCAACTTGAGACAGGGTCGTCAGCCCCAGCATTTT.